This TCR beta chain is drawn from a study of blood T cell repertoires in COVID-19. TCRdb's copy holds only in-frame clones and misses some; the assay was immunoSEQ multiplex PCR. In the table there are around 140,000 clones, more than 60% of which are singletons. There are many counts of this clone. The material sequenced was peripheral blood. This TCR derives from a woman in her 50s with active or convalescent COVID-19.

The CDR3 here is CASSSRLGGPAGELFF. CDR3 in DNA: TGTGCCAGCAGTTCCCGTCTCGGAGGGCCTGCCGGGGAGCTGTTTTTT. The chain uses TRBV27 and TRBJ2-2; perhaps TRBD2 as D (6 bases). V was clipped by 4 bases and J by 6 bases, with 18 bases between them. The V gene's germline CDR1 is MNHEY and CDR2 SMNVEV (reference sequence). The CDR3 is 16 amino acids.